The 14 T cell receptor beta chains reported below all come from one sample, sequenced in a study of T cells in tumors after PD-1 blockade. Assay: immunoSEQ multiplex PCR; the TCRdb copy retains only in-frame clones and omits some. Here the sample spans 30,000 to 40,000 clones, around 78% being singletons. The sequences come from PBMCs, collected before anti-PD-1 treatment. These receptors all come from a human donor with basal cell carcinoma.

V is TRBV4-3 and J is TRBJ2-1; 13 bases fit TRBD2. The CDR3 totals 19 residues. Germline V gene data show CDR1 as LGHNA and CDR2 as YSLEER. Trimming at V came to 4 bases and at J to 5 bases, leaving 14 bases not matched to a gene. The CDR3, as DNA: TGCGCCAGCAGCCGGACTAGCGGGGGTCCAGGATCCTCTAACAATGAGCAGTTCTTC. This translates into CASSRTSGGPGSSNNEQFF.

This clone was counted ten times or more. Other DNA variants within this sample encode the same CDR3. The genes are TRBV15 and TRBJ2-2, with 7 nucleotides matching TRBD2. Germline CDR1 LNHNV, CDR2 YYDKDF (reference sequence). The CDR3 is 15 amino acids. Trimming removed 3 bases from V and 0 bases from J; junction bases left unmatched: 1. Written as DNA, the CDR3 is TGTGCCACCAGCAGGGGGGGGTCGAACACCGGGGAGCTGTTTTTT. The encoded protein is CATSRGGSNTGELFF. The variable domain in full, with the rest retrieved from reference TRBV15 and TRBJ2-2, is DAMVIQNPRYQVTQFGKPVTLSCSQTLNHNVMYWYQQKSSQAPKLLFHYYDKDFNNEADTPDNFQSRRPNTSFCFLDIRSPGLGDTAMYLCATSRGGSNTGELFFGEGSRLTVL.

The chain carries TRBV7-8 and TRBJ2-5; D call uncertain. Trimming shortened V by 2 bases and J by 5 bases, and 9 bases separated the two germline ends. CDR1 is SGHVS and CDR2 is FQNEAQ in the germline V gene. The CDR3 loop spans 13 amino acids. The CDR3 reads CASSLPSWETQYF. CDR3 DNA sequence: TGTGCCAGCAGCTTACCTTCCTGGGAGACCCAGTACTTC.

The chain has TRBV6-2 or TRBV6-3 and TRBJ2-5, with a possible D match to TRBD1 (8 bases). CDR1 is MNHEY, CDR2 SVGEGT, per germline. This CDR3 contains 15 residues. Between the trimmed V and J ends, which lost 5 bases and 4 bases, there was a span of 17 bases. CDR3 bases: TGTGCCAGCAGTCAGCCGGACAGGGAGGGAGAGACCCAGTACTTC. The encoded protein is CASSQPDREGETQYF.

CDR3 in DNA: TGTGCCTTTGGCCTGGGCTCCTACGAGCAGTACTTC. As protein: CAFGLGSYEQYF. The chain carries TRBV13 and TRBJ2-7; D is undetermined. Per the germline V gene, CDR1 is PRHDT and CDR2 is FYEKMQ (reference sequence). The CDR3 extends over 12 amino acids. V was cut by 11 bases and J by 0 bases, with 11 bases left in between.

The V and J genes are TRBV19 and TRBJ1-4; TRBD1 matches at 8 bases. With V trimmed by 8 bases and J by 3 bases, 5 bases remained unmatched. The CDR3 sequence is 14 residues long. The germline V gene has CDR1 LNHDA and CDR2 SQIVND (reference sequence). CDR3 sequence: CASGDRTANEKLFF. The CDR3 DNA reads as TGTGCCAGTGGGGACAGGACGGCTAATGAAAAACTGTTTTTT.

Judged by abundance, this clone is large. The rearrangement uses TRBV7-9 and TRBJ2-7; D assignment may be TRBD1 or TRBD2 (6 bases each). Looked up from germline, CDR1 is SEHNR and CDR2 is FQNEAQ (reference sequence). The CDR3 is made up of 12 amino acids. The ends were cut back, 5 bases at V and 7 bases at J, with 12 bases in the middle. This CDR3 is CASSRGLREQYF. CDR3 coding DNA: TGTGCCAGCAGCCGGGGGCTAAGGGAGCAGTACTTC.

This clone came up many times. The chain uses TRBV29-1 and TRBJ1-1; no clear D. The CDR3 runs to 13 residues. V was trimmed by 5 bases and J by 4 bases, leaving 14 bases between them. In germline, CDR1 is SQVTM, CDR2 ANQGSEA. In DNA, the CDR3 is TGCAGCGTTTACGTTTCGGCGGGCACTGAAGCTTTCTTT. Protein: CSVYVSAGTEAFF. Full variable domain (outside the CDR3, taken from reference TRBV29-1 and TRBJ1-1): SAVISQKPSRDICQRGTSLTIQCQVDSQVTMMFWYRQQPGQSLTLIATANQGSEATYESGFVIDKFPISRPNLTFSTLTVSNMSPEDSSIYLCSVYVSAGTEAFFGQGTRLTVV.

The J gene is TRBJ1-1, the V gene TRBV2; no clear D gene. V was clipped by 2 bases and J by 1 base, with 11 bases between them. Germline CDR1 SNHLY, CDR2 FYNNEI. This CDR3 contains 15 residues. In nucleotides, the CDR3 is TGTGCCAGCAGTGAAATTGGGCAACCGAACACTGAAGCTTTCTTT. Translating gives CASSEIGQPNTEAFF.

The rearrangement uses TRBV2 and TRBJ1-1; 9 positions match TRBD1. The germline V gene has CDR1 SNHLY and CDR2 FYNNEI. The CDR3 is 15 residues long. The V gene end was trimmed by 7 bases and the J gene end by 1 base; junction bases not matched to a gene: 7. CDR3 DNA: TGTGCCAGCAATGGACAGGGGTTATCGAACACTGAAGCTTTCTTT. Encoded protein: CASNGQGLSNTEAFF. The entire variable domain, with the rest obtained from reference TRBV2 and TRBJ1-1, is as follows: EPEVTQTPSHQVTQMGQEVILRCVPISNHLYFYWYRQILGQKVEFLVSFYNNEISEKSEIFDDQFSVERPDGSNFTLKIRSTKLEDSAMYFCASNGQGLSNTEAFFGQGTRLTVV.

The chain is built from TRBV30 and TRBJ1-1; no clear D. V was pared by 2 bases and J by 6 bases, with 13 bases between. The V gene's germline CDR1 is GTSNPN and CDR2 SVGIG (reference sequence). This CDR3 has 13 amino acids. CDR3: CAWSRNLFSEAFF. CDR3 bases: TGTGCCTGGAGTCGCAACCTCTTCTCTGAAGCTTTCTTT.

The chain recombines TRBV5-1 with TRBJ2-1, with 13 bases that match TRBD2. J lost 5 bases, V lost 7 bases, and 6 bases had no gene match. Germline V gene sequence: CDR1 SGHRS, CDR2 YFSETQ. The CDR3 totals 15 residues. As DNA, the CDR3 is TGCGCCAGCCAAGTTACTAGCGGGGGGGACAATGAGCAGTTCTTC. Translated: CASQVTSGGDNEQFF.

The genes are TRBV6-5 and TRBJ2-7; no clear D gene. The V gene lost 7 bases and the J gene lost 4 bases, with 14 bases spanning the gap. The CDR3 spans 13 residues. CDR1 MNHEY and CDR2 SVGAGI come from the germline V gene. The CDR3 here is CASTTPVPYEQYF. The CDR3 region has the DNA TGTGCCAGCACGACACCGGTGCCTTACGAGCAGTACTTC.

This chain connects TRBV7-2 to TRBJ2-7; tentatively, D is TRBD1 (6 bases). V was pared by 7 bases and J by 2 bases, with 15 bases between. The germline V gene has CDR1 SGHTA and CDR2 FQGNSA. The CDR3 is 14 residues long. This CDR3 reads CASTLQGFTYEQYF. The DNA of the CDR3 is TGTGCCAGCACCTTGCAGGGGTTCACCTACGAGCAGTACTTC.